This T cell receptor beta chain came from a study of cytomegalovirus exposure and HLA in healthy donors. Study results and limitations: What a later analysis showed was that several of the most significant clusters appeared linked to common viral pathogens. Sequencing likely caused a cluster of highly shared sequence variants. In vitro experiments confirmed that three CMV-associated chains were specific for CMV antigens. Accurate HLA-A and HLA-B prediction from TCR beta sequences was reported for most subjects.

Comments on this clone: Antigen unknown.

PCR involved 60 Vbeta and 13 Jbeta primers. Repertoires were generated with immunoSEQ multiplex PCR, while TCRdb's copy carries only in-frame clones and drops some. The sample has under 200,000 clones. Trimming took 3 bases from V and 8 from J; bases not matched to a gene: 5. The CDR3 covers 14 residues. Germline lookup yields CDR1 MNHEY and CDR2 SMNVEV (reference sequence). This sequence originates from a young man in good health and CMV-seronegative. V and J are TRBV27 and TRBJ1-4; 8 bases line up with TRBD1. Sequencing used PBMCs. In DNA form, the CDR3 reads TGTGCCAGCAGTTTTGGGACAGGCAACGAAAAACTGTTTTTT. It yields the protein CASSFGTGNEKLFF.